This T cell receptor beta chain appears in the sequencing data of a study of T cell changes during pregnancy in multiple sclerosis. The assay was immunoSEQ multiplex PCR, and TCRdb's table has in-frame clones only and misses some. This table holds 35,000 to 45,000 clones, roughly nine tenths found once. The TCR originated in a female donor with multiple sclerosis, enrolled in a pregnancy study. This sample comprised peripheral blood, obtained before pregnancy.

CDR3 amino acids: CAWASGRNEQFF. CDR3 nucleotides: TGTGCCTGGGCAAGCGGACGGAATGAGCAGTTCTTC. V usage is TRBV30 and J usage is TRBJ2-1; possible D gene TRBD2, 5 bases. The CDR3 contains 12 residues. Germline loops: CDR1 GTSNPN, CDR2 SVGIG (reference sequence). V gave up 5 bases and J gave up 7 bases, with 12 bases separating them. Drawing the rest from reference TRBV30 and TRBJ2-1, the complete variable domain is SQTIHQWPATLVQPVGSPLSLECTVEGTSNPNLYWYRQAAGRGLQLLFYSVGIGQISSEVPQNLSASRPQDRQFILSSKKLLLSDSGFYLCAWASGRNEQFFGPGTRLTVL.